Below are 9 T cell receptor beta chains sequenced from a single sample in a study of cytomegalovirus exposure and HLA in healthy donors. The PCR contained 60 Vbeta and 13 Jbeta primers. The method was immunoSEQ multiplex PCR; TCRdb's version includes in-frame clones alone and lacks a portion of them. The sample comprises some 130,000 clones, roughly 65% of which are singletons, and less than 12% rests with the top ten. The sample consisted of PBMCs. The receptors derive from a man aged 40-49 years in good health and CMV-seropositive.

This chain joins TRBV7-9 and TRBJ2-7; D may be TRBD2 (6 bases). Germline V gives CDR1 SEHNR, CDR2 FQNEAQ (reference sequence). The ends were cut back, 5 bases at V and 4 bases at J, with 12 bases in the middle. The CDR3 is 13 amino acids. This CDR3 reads CASSPPGGYEQYF. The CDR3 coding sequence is TGTGCCAGCAGCCCGCCCGGGGGATACGAGCAGTACTTC.

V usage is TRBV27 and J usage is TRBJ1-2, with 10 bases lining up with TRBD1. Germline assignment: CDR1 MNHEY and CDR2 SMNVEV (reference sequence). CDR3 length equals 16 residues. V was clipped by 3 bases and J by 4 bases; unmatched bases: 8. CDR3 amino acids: CASSFLGGTGVYGYTF. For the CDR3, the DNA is TGTGCCAGCAGTTTCCTCGGTGGGACAGGGGTCTATGGCTACACCTTC.

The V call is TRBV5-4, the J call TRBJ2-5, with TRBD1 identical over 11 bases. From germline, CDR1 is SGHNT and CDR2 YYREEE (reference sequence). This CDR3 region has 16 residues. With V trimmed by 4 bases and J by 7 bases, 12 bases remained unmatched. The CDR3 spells CASSPTGTGGLGTQYF. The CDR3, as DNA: TGTGCCAGCAGCCCTACCGGGACAGGGGGATTGGGGACCCAGTACTTC.

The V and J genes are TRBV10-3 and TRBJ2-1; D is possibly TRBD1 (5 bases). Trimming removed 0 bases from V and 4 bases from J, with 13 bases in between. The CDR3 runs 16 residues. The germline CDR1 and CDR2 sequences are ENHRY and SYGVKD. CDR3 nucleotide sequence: TGTGCCATCAGTGAGTCGATAACAGGAGAATACAATGAGCAGTTCTTC. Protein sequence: CAISESITGEYNEQFF.

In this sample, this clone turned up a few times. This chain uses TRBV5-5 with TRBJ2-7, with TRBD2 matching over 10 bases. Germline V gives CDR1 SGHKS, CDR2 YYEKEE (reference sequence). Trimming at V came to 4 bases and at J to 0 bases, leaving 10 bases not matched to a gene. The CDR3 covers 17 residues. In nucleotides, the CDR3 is TGTGCCAGCAGCCCGGGACTAGCGCTATCGAGCTCCTACGAGCAGTACTTC. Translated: CASSPGLALSSSYEQYF.

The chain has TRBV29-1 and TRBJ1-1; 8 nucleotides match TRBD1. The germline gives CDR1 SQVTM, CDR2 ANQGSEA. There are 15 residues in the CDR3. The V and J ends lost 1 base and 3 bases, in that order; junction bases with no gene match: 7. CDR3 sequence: CSVEGGQGAYTEAFF. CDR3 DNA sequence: TGCAGCGTTGAAGGGGGGCAGGGGGCGTACACTGAAGCTTTCTTT.

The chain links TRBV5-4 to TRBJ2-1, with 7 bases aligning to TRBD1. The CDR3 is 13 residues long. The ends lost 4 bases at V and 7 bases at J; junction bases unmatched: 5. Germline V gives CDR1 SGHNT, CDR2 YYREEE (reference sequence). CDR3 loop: CASSDTGENEQFF. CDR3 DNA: TGTGCCAGCAGCGATACAGGGGAGAATGAGCAGTTCTTC.

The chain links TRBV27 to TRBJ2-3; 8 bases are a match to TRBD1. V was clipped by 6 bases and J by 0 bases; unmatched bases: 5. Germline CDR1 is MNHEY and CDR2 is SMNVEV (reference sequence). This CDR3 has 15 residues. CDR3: CASRSRDRSTDTQYF. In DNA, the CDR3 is TGTGCCAGCAGAAGCCGGGACAGGAGCACAGATACGCAGTATTTT.

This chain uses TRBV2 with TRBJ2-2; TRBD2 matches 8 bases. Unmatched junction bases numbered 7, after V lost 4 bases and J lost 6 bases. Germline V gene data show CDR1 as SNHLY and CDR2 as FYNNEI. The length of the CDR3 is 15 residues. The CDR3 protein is CASSVDGRGSGELFF. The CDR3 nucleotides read TGTGCCAGCAGTGTGGACGGGAGGGGCTCCGGGGAGCTGTTTTTT.